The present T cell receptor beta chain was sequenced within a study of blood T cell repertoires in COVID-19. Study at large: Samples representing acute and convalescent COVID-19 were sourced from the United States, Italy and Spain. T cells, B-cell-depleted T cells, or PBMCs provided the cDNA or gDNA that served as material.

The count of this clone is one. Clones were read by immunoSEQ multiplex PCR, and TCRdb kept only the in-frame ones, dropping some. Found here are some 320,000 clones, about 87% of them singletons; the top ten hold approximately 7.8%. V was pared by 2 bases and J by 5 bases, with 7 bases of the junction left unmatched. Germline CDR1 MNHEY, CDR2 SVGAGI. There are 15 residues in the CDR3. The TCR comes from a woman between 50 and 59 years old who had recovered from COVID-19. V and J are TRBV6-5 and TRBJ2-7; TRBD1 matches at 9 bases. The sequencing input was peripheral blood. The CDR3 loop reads CASSYEGTGLDEQYF. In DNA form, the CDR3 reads TGTGCCAGCAGTTACGAAGGGACAGGGTTGGACGAGCAGTACTTC.